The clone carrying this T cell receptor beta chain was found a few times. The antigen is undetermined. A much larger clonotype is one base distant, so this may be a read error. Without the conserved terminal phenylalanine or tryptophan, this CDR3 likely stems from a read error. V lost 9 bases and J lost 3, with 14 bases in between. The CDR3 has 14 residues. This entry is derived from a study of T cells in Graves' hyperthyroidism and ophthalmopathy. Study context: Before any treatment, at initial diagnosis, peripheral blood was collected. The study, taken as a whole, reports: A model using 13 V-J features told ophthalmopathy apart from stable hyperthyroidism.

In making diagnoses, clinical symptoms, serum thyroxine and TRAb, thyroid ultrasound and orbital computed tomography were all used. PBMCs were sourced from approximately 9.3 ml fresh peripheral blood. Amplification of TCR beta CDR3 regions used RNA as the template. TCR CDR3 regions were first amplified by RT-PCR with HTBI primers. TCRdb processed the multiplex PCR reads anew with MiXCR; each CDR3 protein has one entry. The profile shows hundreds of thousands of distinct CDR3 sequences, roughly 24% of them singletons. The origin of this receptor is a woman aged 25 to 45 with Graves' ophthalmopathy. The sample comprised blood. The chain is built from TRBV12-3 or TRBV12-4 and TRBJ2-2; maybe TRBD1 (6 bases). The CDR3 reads CASGPGQDTGELFL. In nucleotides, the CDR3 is TGTGCCAGTGGACCGGGACAAGACACCGGGGAGCTGTTTTTG.